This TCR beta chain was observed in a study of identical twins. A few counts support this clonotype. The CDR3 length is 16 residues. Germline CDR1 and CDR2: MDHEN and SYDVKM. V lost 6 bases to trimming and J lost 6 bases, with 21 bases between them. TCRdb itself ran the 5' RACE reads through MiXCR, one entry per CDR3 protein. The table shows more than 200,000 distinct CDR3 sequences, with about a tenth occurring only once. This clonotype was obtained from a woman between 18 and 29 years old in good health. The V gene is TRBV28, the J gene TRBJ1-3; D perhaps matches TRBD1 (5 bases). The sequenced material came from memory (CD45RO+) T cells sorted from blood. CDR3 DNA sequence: TGTGCCAGCAGCCGGGGGGGTTTGGCGGATCAAAACACCATATATTTT. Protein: CASSRGGLADQNTIYF.